These 16 T cell receptor beta chains were sequenced from one sample in a study of CD8 T cells in ankylosing spondylitis. MiXCR, applied by TCRdb to the 5' RACE reads, yields one record per CDR3 protein. The sample lists 150,000 to 200,000 distinct CDR3 sequences, 30% to 40% occurring once. Sequenced: synovial fluid, either unsorted or a sorted T cell fraction (not recorded which). The source is a male donor with ankylosing spondylitis.

In this sample, this clonotype turned up a few times. The gene calls are TRBV5-1 and TRBJ2-1; 7 bases agree with TRBD2. The V and J ends lost 1 base and 0 bases, in that order; junction bases with no gene match: 7. CDR3 size: 17 residues. Germline CDR1 is SGHRS and CDR2 is YFSETQ. As DNA, the CDR3 is TGCGCCAGCAGCTTGTTAGTAGCGGGCTACTCCTACAATGAGCAGTTCTTC. It specifies CASSLLVAGYSYNEQFF.

V is TRBV5-1 and J is TRBJ1-2, with no clear D. This CDR3 contains 12 residues. Germline V lookup: CDR1 SGHRS, CDR2 YFSETQ. V was clipped by 3 bases and J by 5 bases, with 8 bases between them. CDR3 residues: CASSYDGYGYTF. The CDR3 DNA follows: TGCGCCAGCAGCTACGACGGGTATGGCTACACCTTC.

This rearrangement joins TRBV12-3 or TRBV12-4 to TRBJ2-1, with TRBD2 identical over 7 bases. Trimming at V came to 3 bases and at J to 10 bases, leaving 3 bases not matched to a gene. This CDR3 is built from 12 residues. CDR3 sequence (DNA): TGTGCCAGCAGTTTGCGGGGGTGGGAGCAGTTCTTC. Its protein product is CASSLRGWEQFF.

The chain links TRBV5-1 to TRBJ2-6; the D gene is possibly TRBD2 (6 bases). The CDR3 has 18 amino acids. V was shortened by 4 bases and J by 4 bases, with 21 bases between the two germline ends. The V gene's germline CDR1 is SGHRS and CDR2 YFSETQ. The CDR3 loop reads CASSVGWDSKAGANVLTF. DNA of the CDR3: TGCGCCAGCAGCGTGGGATGGGACTCTAAGGCGGGGGCCAACGTCCTGACTTTC. Combining the CDR3 with reference TRBV5-1 and TRBJ2-6 gives the whole variable domain KAGVTQTPRYLIKTRGQQVTLSCSPISGHRSVSWYQQTPGQGLQFLFEYFSETQRNKGNFPGRFSGRQFSNSRSEMNVSTLELGDSALYLCASSVGWDSKAGANVLTFGAGSRLTVL.

This clonotype was seen more than once but under ten times. The chain recombines TRBV9 with TRBJ1-3; D remains ambiguous. The CDR3 has 14 residues. Germline V gene data show CDR1 as SGDLS and CDR2 as YYNGEE. V was pared by 5 bases and J by 0 bases, with 9 bases between. The CDR3 spells CASRRSSSGNTIYF. The DNA of the CDR3 is TGTGCCAGCAGGCGCTCCTCCTCTGGAAACACCATATATTTT.

V gene TRBV27 combines with J gene TRBJ2-2, with 8 bases matching TRBD2. Germline V gives CDR1 MNHEY, CDR2 SMNVEV (reference sequence). This CDR3 spans 17 amino acids. Trimming removed 5 bases from V and 0 bases from J; junction bases left unmatched: 8. CDR3: CASSTVAGGANTGELFF. CDR3 DNA: TGTGCCAGCAGTACGGTGGCGGGGGGCGCGAACACCGGGGAGCTGTTTTTT.

This clonotype turned up a few times. V and J are TRBV12-3 or TRBV12-4 and TRBJ1-3; TRBD1 agrees at 7 bases. Trimming removed 7 bases from V and 4 bases from J; junction bases left unmatched: 7. The CDR3 is 14 residues long. The CDR3 nucleotides are TGTGCCAGCACCCGACAGGGCTCGGGAAACACCATATATTTT. It translates to CASTRQGSGNTIYF.

This clonotype has a single count. The J gene is TRBJ2-1, the V gene TRBV20-1; 9 positions match TRBD2. The germline gives CDR1 DFQATT, CDR2 SNEGSKA (reference sequence). This CDR3 contains 14 residues. The J segment lost 5 bases and the V segment lost 6 bases, leaving 8 bases of the junction unmatched. CDR3 coding DNA: TGCAGTGCCCCCCAGCTAGCGGGGAACAATGAGCAGTTCTTC. It yields the protein CSAPQLAGNNEQFF.

The genes are TRBV20-1 and TRBJ2-2; TRBD2 aligns across 7 bases. The CDR3 sequence is 15 residues long. J lost 7 bases, V lost 2 bases, and 10 bases had no gene match. CDR1 DFQATT and CDR2 SNEGSKA come from the germline V gene (reference sequence). The CDR3 loop is CSARPAGVTGGELFF. The CDR3, as DNA: TGCAGTGCTAGACCGGCGGGAGTAACCGGCGGGGAGCTGTTTTTT.

This rearrangement joins TRBV2 to TRBJ1-5; D gene unclear. V lost 5 bases and J 4 bases, leaving 12 bases between the germline ends. This CDR3 has 14 amino acids. Germline values: CDR1 SNHLY, CDR2 FYNNEI. CDR3 loop: CASSRSRANQPQHF. The CDR3, as DNA: TGTGCCAGCAGTCGATCAAGGGCAAATCAGCCCCAGCATTTT.

This clonotype was seen many times. The CDR3 protein is CASSPLPETHSGNTIYF. In DNA, the CDR3 is TGTGCCAGCAGCCCCCTACCAGAGACGCACTCTGGAAACACCATATATTTT. The rearrangement uses TRBV3-1 and TRBJ1-3; D is undetermined. Deletions cut 4 bases from V and 0 bases from J, with 16 bases between. Germline CDR1 is LGHDT and CDR2 is YNNKEL (reference sequence). The CDR3 totals 17 residues.

This chain uses TRBV10-3 with TRBJ2-5, with 7 bases lining up with TRBD2. The CDR3 is 13 amino acids. Trimming took 2 bases from V and 3 from J; bases not matched to a gene: 0. CDR1 ENHRY and CDR2 SYGVKD come from the germline V gene. CDR3 DNA: TGTGCCATCAGTGAGGGACTAGAAGAGACCCAGTACTTC. This encodes CAISEGLEETQYF.

The rearrangement uses TRBV20-1 and TRBJ1-5; possible D gene TRBD1, 6 bases. The CDR3 has 16 residues. Germline-derived CDR1 and CDR2 are DFQATT and SNEGSKA (reference sequence). Trimming removed 3 bases at V and 1 base at J, with 16 bases between. The CDR3 DNA is TGCAGTGCTAGGGTCGGGGGCGACGGGAGCAATCAGCCCCAGCATTTT. Protein: CSARVGGDGSNQPQHF.

The chain couples TRBV2 to TRBJ2-1; no clear D gene. The CDR3 is 12 amino acids. Germline V gene data show CDR1 as SNHLY and CDR2 as FYNNEI. V shed 4 bases and J shed 9 bases, with 10 bases lying between them. For the CDR3, the DNA is TGTGCCAGCAGTGTGGCAGGTGGTGAGCAGTTCTTC. Its protein product is CASSVAGGEQFF.

J is TRBJ2-3 and V is TRBV12-3 or TRBV12-4; 7 positions agree with TRBD2. CDR3 length equals 17 residues. V shed 7 bases and J 0 bases; nucleotides not matched to a gene: 13. The CDR3 DNA reads as TGTGCCAGCACGGCACTTGGGGGGGGGGGAAGCACAGATACGCAGTATTTT. Its translation: CASTALGGGGSTDTQYF.

V gene TRBV7-6 combines with J gene TRBJ2-7; 7 bases agree with TRBD1. The V segment lost 5 bases and the J segment 2 bases; nucleotides outside the gene matches: 9. This CDR3 comprises 15 residues. Per the germline V gene, CDR1 is SGHVS and CDR2 is FNYEAQ. The CDR3 loop reads CASSPMGQTTYEQYF. Written as DNA, the CDR3 is TGTGCCAGCAGCCCTATGGGACAGACAACCTACGAGCAGTACTTC. The entire variable domain, with the rest obtained from reference TRBV7-6 and TRBJ2-7, is as follows: GAGVSQSPRYKVTKRGQDVALRCDPISGHVSLYWYRQALGQGPEFLTYFNYEAQQDKSGLPNDRFSAERPEGSISTLTIQRTEQRDSAMYRCASSPMGQTTYEQYFGPGTRLTVT.